The clone carrying this T cell receptor beta chain was picked up a small number of times. Its antigen is currently unknown. The record originates from a study of liver allograft versus peripheral blood T cells. Study background: Hepatic allograft T cell receptor repertoires were evaluated relative to those present in recipients' peripheral blood. Overall study findings and caveats: Intragraft liver T cell receptor repertoires reportedly differed from peripheral blood repertoires.

Trimming took 5 bases from V and 10 from J; bases not matched to a gene: 9. This CDR3 region has 16 residues. TCRdb reprocessed the reads via MiXCR and lists one record per CDR3 protein. This table holds some 9,100 distinct CDR3 sequences, around a sixth found once. The V and J genes are TRBV12-3 or TRBV12-4 and TRBJ2-1, with 15 bases aligning to TRBD2. This TCR was recovered from a human patient who had a liver transplant. The T cells may partly be graft donor cells. The CDR3 DNA follows: TGTGCCAGCAGTCTCCGAGGACTAGCGGGGGGGTCCGAGCAGTTCTTC. Translating it yields CASSLRGLAGGSEQFF.